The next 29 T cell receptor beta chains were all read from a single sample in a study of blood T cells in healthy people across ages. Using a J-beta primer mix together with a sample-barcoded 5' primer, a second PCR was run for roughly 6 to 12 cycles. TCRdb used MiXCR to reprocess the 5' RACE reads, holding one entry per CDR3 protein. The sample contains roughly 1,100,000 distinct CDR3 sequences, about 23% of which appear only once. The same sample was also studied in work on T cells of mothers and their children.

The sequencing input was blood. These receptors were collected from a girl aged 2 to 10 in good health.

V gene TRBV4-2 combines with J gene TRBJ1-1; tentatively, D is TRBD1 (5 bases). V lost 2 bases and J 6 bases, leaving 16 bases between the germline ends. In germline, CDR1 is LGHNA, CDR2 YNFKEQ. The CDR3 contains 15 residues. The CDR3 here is CASSQSGRDAAEAFF. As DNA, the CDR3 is TGTGCCAGCAGCCAATCGGGGAGGGACGCGGCTGAAGCTTTCTTT.

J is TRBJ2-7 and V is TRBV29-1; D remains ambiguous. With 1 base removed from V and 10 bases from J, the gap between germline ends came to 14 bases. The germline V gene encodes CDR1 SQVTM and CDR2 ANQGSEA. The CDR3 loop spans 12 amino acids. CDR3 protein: CSVEASLREQYF. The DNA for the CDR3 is TGCAGCGTTGAAGCTTCTCTAAGGGAACAGTACTTC.

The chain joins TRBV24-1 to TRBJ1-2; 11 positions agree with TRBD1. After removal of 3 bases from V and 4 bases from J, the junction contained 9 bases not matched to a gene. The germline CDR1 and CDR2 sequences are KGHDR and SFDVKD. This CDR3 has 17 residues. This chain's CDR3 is CATSDKPGTGGSYGYTF. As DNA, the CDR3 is TGTGCCACCAGTGATAAACCGGGGACAGGGGGAAGCTATGGCTACACCTTC.

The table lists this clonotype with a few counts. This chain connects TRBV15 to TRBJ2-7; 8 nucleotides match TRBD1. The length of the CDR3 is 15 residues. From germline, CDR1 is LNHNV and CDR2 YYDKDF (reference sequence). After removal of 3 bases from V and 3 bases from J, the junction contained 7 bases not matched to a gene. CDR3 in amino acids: CATSSLRTGLYEQYF. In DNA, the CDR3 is TGTGCCACCAGCAGCCTTAGGACAGGGCTCTACGAGCAGTACTTC. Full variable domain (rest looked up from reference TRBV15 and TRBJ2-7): DAMVIQNPRYQVTQFGKPVTLSCSQTLNHNVMYWYQQKSSQAPKLLFHYYDKDFNNEADTPDNFQSRRPNTSFCFLDIRSPGLGDTAMYLCATSSLRTGLYEQYFGPGTRLTVT.

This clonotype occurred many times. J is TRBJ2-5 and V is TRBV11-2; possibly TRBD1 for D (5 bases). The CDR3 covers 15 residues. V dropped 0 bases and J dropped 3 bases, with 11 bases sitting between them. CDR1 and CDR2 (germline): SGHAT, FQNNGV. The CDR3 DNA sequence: TGTGCCAGCAGCTTAGATGGAGTAGGGGAAGAGACCCAGTACTTC. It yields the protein CASSLDGVGEETQYF.

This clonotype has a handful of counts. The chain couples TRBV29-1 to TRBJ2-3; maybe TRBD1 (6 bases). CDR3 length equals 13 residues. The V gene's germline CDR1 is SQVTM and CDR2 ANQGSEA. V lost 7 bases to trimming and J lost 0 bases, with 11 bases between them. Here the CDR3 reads CSAPDSSTDTQYF. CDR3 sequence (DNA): TGCAGCGCCCCGGACAGCAGCACAGATACGCAGTATTTT.

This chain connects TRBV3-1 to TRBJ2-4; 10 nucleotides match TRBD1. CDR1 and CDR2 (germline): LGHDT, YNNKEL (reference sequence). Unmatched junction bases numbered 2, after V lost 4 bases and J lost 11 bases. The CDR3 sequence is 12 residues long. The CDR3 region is CASSPGTGVQYF. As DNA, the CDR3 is TGTGCCAGCAGCCCGGGGACAGGGGTTCAGTACTTC.

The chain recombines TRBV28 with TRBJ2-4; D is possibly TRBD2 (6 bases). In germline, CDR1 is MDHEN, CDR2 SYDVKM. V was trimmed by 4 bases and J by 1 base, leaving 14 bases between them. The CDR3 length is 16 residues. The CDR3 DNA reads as TGTGCCAGCAGTTCTCCGGGACTGGGGGCCAAAAACATTCAGTACTTC. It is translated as CASSSPGLGAKNIQYF.

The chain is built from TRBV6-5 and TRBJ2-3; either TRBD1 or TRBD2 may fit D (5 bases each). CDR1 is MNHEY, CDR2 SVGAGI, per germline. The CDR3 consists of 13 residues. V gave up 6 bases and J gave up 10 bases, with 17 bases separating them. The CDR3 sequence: CASRTQGADPQYF. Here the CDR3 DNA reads TGTGCCAGCAGAACTCAGGGAGCTGATCCGCAGTATTTT.

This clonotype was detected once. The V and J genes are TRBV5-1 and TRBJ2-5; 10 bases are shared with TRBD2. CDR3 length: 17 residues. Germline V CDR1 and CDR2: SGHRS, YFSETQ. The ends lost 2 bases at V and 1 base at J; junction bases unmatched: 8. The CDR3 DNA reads TGCGCCAGCAGCTTTGGGCTAGCGGGAGATCGCCAAGAGACCCAGTACTTC. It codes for CASSFGLAGDRQETQYF.

In DNA, the CDR3 is TGCAGCGCCCGAGGAACGGGGATAAACACCGGGGAGCTGTTTTTT. Encoded protein: CSARGTGINTGELFF. The rearrangement links TRBV29-1 to TRBJ2-2; D possibly corresponds to TRBD2 (5 bases). This CDR3 is built from 15 residues. Germline V gives CDR1 SQVTM, CDR2 ANQGSEA. Trimming took off 7 bases at V and 2 bases at J, with 17 bases between the two ends.

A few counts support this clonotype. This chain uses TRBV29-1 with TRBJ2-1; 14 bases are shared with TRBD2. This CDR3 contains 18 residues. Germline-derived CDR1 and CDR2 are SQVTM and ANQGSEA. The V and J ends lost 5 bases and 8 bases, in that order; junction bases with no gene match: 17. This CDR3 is CSVNLATSGRVVFDEQFF. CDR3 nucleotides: TGCAGCGTTAACCTAGCGACTAGCGGGAGGGTGGTATTCGATGAGCAGTTCTTC.

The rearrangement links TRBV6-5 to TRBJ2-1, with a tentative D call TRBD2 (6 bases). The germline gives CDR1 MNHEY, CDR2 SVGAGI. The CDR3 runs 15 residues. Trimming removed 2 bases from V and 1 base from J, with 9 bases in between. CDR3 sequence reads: CASSYVGGSYNEQFF. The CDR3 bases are TGTGCCAGCAGTTACGTCGGGGGATCCTACAATGAGCAGTTCTTC.

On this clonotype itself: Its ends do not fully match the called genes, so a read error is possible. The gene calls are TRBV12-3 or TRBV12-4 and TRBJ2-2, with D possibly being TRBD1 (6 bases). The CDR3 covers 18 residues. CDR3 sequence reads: CASQKVQGAELNTGELFF. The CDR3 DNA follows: TGTGCCAGTCAAAAGGTACAGGGCGCTGAATTGAACACCGGGGAGTTGTTTTTT.

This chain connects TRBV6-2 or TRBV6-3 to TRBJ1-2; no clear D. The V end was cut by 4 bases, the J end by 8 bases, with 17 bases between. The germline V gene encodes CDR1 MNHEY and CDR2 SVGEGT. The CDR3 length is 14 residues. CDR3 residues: CASSSRDPVRGYTF. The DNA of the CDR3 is TGTGCCAGCAGTTCCCGGGATCCCGTACGGGGCTACACCTTC.

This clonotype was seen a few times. CDR3 nucleotides: TGCAGTGCTACGTTGCGGGTCCAAGAGACCCAGTACTTC. Translation: CSATLRVQETQYF. The chain uses TRBV20-1 and TRBJ2-5, with D tentatively TRBD2 (5 bases). Germline V gene lookup returns CDR1 DFQATT and CDR2 SNEGSKA (reference sequence). The length of the CDR3 is 13 residues. V lost 4 bases, J lost 1 base, and 10 bases lay in between.

The CDR3 DNA sequence: TGCAGTGCTCGAGTCGGGGGGCTCCTAAACACCGGGGAGCTGTTTTTT. It translates to CSARVGGLLNTGELFF. The chain employs TRBV20-1 and TRBJ2-2; D might be TRBD2 (7 bases). The CDR3 extends over 16 amino acids. From germline, CDR1 is DFQATT and CDR2 SNEGSKA (reference sequence). The V gene lost 5 bases and the J gene lost 2 bases, with 18 bases spanning the gap.

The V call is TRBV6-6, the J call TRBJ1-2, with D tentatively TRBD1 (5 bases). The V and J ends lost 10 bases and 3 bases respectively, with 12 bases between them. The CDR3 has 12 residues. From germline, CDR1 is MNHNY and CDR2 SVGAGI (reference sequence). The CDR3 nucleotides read TGTGCCACCTCGACAGTAGACTATGGCTACACCTTC. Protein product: CATSTVDYGYTF.

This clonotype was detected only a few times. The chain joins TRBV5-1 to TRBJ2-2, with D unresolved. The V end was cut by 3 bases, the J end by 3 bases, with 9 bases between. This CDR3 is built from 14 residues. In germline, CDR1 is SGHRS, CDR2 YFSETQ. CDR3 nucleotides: TGCGCCAGCAGCTGGGCCCTATACACCGGGGAGCTGTTTTTT. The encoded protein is CASSWALYTGELFF.

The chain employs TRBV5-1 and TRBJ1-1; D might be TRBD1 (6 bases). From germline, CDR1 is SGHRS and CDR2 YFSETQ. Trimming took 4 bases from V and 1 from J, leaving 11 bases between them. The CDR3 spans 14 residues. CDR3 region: CASSTYRENTEAFF. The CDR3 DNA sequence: TGCGCCAGCAGCACCTACAGGGAGAACACTGAAGCTTTCTTT.

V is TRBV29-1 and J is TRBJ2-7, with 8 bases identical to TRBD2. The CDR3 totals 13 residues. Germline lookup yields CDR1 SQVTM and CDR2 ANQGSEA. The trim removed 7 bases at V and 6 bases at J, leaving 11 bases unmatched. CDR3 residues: CSGAGGTSSEQYF. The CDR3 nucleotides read TGCAGCGGTGCGGGAGGAACCTCGTCCGAGCAGTACTTC.

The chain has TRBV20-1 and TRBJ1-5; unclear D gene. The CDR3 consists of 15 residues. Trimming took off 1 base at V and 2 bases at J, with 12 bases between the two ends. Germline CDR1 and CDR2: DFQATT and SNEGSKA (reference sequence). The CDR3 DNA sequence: TGCAGTGCTAGAGCGGCGTCGGTGGGCAATCAGCCCCAGCATTTT. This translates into CSARAASVGNQPQHF.

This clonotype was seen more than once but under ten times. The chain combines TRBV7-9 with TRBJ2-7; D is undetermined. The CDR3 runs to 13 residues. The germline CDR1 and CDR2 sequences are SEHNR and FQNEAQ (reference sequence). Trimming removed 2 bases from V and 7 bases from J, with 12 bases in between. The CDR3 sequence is CASSLIGIGEQYF. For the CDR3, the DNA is TGTGCCAGCAGCTTAATTGGGATAGGTGAGCAGTACTTC.

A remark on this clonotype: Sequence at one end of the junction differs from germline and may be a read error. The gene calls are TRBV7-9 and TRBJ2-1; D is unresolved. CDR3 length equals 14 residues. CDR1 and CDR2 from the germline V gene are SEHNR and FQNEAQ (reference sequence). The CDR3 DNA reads TGTGCCAGCAGCTTGCCGGATGCGGAAAATGAGCAGTCCTTC. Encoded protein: CASSLPDAENEQSF.

CDR3 coding DNA: TGTGCCAGCGCCGGACTAGCGGACTCCTACGAGCAGTACTTC. Translating it yields CASAGLADSYEQYF. This chain connects TRBV2 to TRBJ2-5; 10 bases fit TRBD2. The J call may not be correct, given that the DNA end is closer to TRBJ2-7. CDR3 length: 14 amino acids. The V gene's germline CDR1 is SNHLY and CDR2 FYNNEI.

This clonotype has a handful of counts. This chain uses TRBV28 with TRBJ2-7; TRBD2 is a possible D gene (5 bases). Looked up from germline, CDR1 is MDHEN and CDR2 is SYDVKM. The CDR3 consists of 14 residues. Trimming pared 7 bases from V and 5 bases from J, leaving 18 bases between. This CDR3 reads CASIGSSPSHEQYF. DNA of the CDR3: TGTGCCAGCATAGGGTCTAGCCCATCCCACGAGCAGTACTTC.

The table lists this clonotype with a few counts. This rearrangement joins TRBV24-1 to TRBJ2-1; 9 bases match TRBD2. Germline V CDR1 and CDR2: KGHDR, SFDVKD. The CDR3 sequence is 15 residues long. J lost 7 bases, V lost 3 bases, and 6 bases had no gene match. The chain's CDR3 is CATSDVAGVGNEQFF. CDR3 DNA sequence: TGTGCCACCAGTGATGTAGCGGGAGTGGGTAATGAGCAGTTCTTC.

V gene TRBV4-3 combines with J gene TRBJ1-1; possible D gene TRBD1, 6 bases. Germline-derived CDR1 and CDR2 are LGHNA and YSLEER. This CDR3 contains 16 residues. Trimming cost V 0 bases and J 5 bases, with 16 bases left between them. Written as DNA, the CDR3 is TGCGCCAGCAGCCAAGAAGGCGGGGGCCGGGGAACTGAAGCTTTCTTT. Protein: CASSQEGGGRGTEAFF.

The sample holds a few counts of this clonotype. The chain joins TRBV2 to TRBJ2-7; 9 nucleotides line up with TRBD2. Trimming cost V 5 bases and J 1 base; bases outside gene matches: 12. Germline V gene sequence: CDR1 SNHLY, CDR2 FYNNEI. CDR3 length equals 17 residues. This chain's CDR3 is CASSIPAGGPLSYEQYF. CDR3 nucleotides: TGTGCCAGCAGTATACCAGCGGGGGGCCCCCTTTCCTACGAGCAGTACTTC.